This TCR beta chain is from a study of blood T cell repertoires in COVID-19. There are 14 residues in the CDR3. Germline CDR1 and CDR2: SGHRS and YFSETQ. V gave up 2 bases and J gave up 1 base; unmatched junction bases: 2. This clone was seen only once. Using immunoSEQ multiplex PCR, the repertoire was profiled, and TCRdb retains in-frame clones only, with some absent. The data hold about 440,000 clones, with approximately 90% observed a single time. This chain links TRBV5-1 with TRBJ1-1; 7 bases map to TRBD1. Sequencing used peripheral blood. The TCR was taken from a woman in her forties or fifties with COVID-19, enrolled during active disease. The CDR3: CASSFGQANTEAFF. The CDR3 nucleotides are TGCGCCAGCAGCTTTGGACAGGCGAACACTGAAGCTTTCTTT.